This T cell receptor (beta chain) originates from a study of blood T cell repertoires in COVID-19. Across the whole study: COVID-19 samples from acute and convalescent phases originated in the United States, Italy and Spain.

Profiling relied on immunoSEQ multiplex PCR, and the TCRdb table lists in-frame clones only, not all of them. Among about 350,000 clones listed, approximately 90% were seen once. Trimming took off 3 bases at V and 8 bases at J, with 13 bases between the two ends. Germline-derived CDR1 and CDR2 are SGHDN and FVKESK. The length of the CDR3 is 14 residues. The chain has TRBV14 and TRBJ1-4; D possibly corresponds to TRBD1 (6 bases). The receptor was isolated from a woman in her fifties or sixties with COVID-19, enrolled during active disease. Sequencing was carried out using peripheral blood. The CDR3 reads CASSHRGLGEKLFF. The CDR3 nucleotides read TGTGCCAGCAGCCACAGGGGTTTGGGGGAAAAACTGTTTTTT.